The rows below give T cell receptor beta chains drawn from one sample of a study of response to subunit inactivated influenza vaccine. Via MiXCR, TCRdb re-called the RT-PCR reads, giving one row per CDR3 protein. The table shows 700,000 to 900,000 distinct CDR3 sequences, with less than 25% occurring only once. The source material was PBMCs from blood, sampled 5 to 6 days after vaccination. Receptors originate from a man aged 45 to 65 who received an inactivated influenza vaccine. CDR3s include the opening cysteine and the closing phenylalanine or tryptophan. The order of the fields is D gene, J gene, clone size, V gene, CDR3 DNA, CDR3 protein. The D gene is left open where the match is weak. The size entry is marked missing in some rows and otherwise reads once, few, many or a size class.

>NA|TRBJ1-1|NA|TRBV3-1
TGTGCCAGCAGCCATCCACAGGGGAACACTGAAGCTTTCTTT
CASSHPQGNTEAFF
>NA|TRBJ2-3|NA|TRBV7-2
TGTGCCAGCAGCTTGGGTGACGGAGATACGCAGTATTTT
CASSLGDGDTQYF
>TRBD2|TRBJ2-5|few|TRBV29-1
TGCAGCGGTGGACTAGCGGCTCAAGAGACCCAGTACTTC
CSGGLAAQETQYF
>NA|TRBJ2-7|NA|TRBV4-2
TGTGCCAGCAGCCGCCTGGGCGGAGGCCACCCCAGGAGCTCCTACGAGCAGTACTTC
CASSRLGGGHPRSSYEQYF
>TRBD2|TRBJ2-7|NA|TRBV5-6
TGTGCCAGCAGCCTTCCTGGACTAGCGATCAACGAGCAGTACTTC
CASSLPGLAINEQYF
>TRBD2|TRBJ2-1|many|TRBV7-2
TGTGCCAGCAGAACAAGCGGGACTAGTTACAATGAGCAGTTCTTC
CASRTSGTSYNEQFF
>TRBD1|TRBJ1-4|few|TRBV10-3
TGTGCCATCAGGGACAGGGATGTTGAAAAACTGTTTTTT
CAIRDRDVEKLFF
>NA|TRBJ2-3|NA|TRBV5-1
TGCGCCAGCCGGGACGGACAGTCAGATACGCAGTATTTT
CASRDGQSDTQYF
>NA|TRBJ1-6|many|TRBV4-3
TGCGCCAGCAGCCAAGACATCGGACAGTCGAGCTCCTATAATTCACCCCTCCACTTT
CASSQDIGQSSSYNSPLHF
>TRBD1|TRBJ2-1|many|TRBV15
TGTGCCACCAGCGGGACAGGGAGCTCCTACAATGAGCAGTTCTTC
CATSGTGSSYNEQFF
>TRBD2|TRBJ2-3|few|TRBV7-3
TGTGCCAGCAGCCGCGGACTAGCGGCAGATACGCAGTATTTT
CASSRGLAADTQYF
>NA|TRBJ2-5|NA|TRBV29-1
TGCACCTCATCCCGGGGCCTGGGGGAGACCCAGTACTTC
CTSSRGLGETQYF
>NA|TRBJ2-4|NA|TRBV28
TGTGCCTCAAAGTTTACCAGGGATAACATTCAGTACTTC
CASKFTRDNIQYF
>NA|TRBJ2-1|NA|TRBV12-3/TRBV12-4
TGTGCCAGCACCCGACACGGGGAACTATTCGATGAGCAGTTCTTC
CASTRHGELFDEQFF
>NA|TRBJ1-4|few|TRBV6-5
TGTGCCAGCAGTTACAACCGATTGCTACCCTCGGAGAAACTGTTTTTT
CASSYNRLLPSEKLFF
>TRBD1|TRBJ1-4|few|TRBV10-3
TGTGCCATCAGTGAAGGGGGCTGGACTAATGAAAAACTGTTTTTT
CAISEGGWTNEKLFF
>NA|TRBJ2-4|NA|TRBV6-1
TGTGCCAGCAGGGACGACGGAAAGAGGAACATTCAGTACTTC
CASRDDGKRNIQYF
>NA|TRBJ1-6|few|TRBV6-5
TGTGCCAGCAGTTACCGTCGACAGGAGGGTAATTCACCCCTCCACTTT
CASSYRRQEGNSPLHF
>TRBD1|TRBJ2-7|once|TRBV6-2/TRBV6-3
TGTGCCAGCAGTTACCCGGGACAGGGGCGTCCCTCCTACGAGCAGTACTTC
CASSYPGQGRPSYEQYF
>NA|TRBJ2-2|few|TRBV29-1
TGCAGCGCCCCCGGGCCCAACACCGGGGAGCTGTTTTTT
CSAPGPNTGELFF
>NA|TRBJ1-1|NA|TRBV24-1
TGTGCCACCAGTGATTTCCAGTACACTGAAGCTTTCTTT
CATSDFQYTEAFF
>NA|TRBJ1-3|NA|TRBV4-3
TGCGCCAGCAGCCAATCGAGGAGGGGCTCTGGAAACACCATATATTTT
CASSQSRRGSGNTIYF
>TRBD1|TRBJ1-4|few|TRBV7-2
TGTGCCAGCAGCGAGACAGGGTTATTTGAAAAACTGTTTTTT
CASSETGLFEKLFF
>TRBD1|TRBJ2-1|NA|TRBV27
TGTGCCAGCAGTACAGGGGGTGGGCTTTACAATGAGCAGTTCTTC
CASSTGGGLYNEQFF
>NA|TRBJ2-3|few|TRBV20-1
TGCAGTGCTAGAGTCCCCCCGGGCCTCAAACTAGGAGATACGCAGTATTTT
CSARVPPGLKLGDTQYF
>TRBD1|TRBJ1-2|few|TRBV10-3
TGTGCCATCAGTGGACTGGACAGGGCTTTTGGTGGCTACACCTTC
CAISGLDRAFGGYTF
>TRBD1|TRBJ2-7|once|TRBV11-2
TGTGCCAGCAGACGAAAGACAGGGTCCTACGAGCAGTACTTC
CASRRKTGSYEQYF
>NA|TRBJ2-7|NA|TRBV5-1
TGCGCCAGCAGCTTGGAGACCGGGGTCTCCTACGAGCAGTACTTC
CASSLETGVSYEQYF
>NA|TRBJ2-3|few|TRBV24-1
TGTGCCACCAGTGATTTGGAGAACGAAGATACGCAGTATTTT
CATSDLENEDTQYF
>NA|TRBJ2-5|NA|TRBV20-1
TGCAGTGCTAGAGATCATGCAGGGCGGGAGACCCAGTACTTC
CSARDHAGRETQYF
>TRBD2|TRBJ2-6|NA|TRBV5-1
TGCGCCAGCAGCTGGCGGACTAGCGGGACTACGATCTCTGGGGCCAACGTCCTGACTTTC
CASSWRTSGTTISGANVLTF
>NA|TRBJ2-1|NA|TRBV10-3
TGTGCCATCAGTCCCAGTCGAGGACAGTTCTCCTACAATGAGCAGTTCTTC
CAISPSRGQFSYNEQFF
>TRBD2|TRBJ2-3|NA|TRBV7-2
TGTGCCAGCAGCTTACCTAGCGGGAGGGGCACAGATACGCAGTATTTT
CASSLPSGRGTDTQYF
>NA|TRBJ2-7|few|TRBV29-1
TGCAGCGTAGCAGGGGCAGGCTCCTACGAGCAGTACTTC
CSVAGAGSYEQYF
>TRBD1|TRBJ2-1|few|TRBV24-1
TGTGCCACCAGTGATTTGGAACAGGGGGACAATGAGCAGTTCTTC
CATSDLEQGDNEQFF